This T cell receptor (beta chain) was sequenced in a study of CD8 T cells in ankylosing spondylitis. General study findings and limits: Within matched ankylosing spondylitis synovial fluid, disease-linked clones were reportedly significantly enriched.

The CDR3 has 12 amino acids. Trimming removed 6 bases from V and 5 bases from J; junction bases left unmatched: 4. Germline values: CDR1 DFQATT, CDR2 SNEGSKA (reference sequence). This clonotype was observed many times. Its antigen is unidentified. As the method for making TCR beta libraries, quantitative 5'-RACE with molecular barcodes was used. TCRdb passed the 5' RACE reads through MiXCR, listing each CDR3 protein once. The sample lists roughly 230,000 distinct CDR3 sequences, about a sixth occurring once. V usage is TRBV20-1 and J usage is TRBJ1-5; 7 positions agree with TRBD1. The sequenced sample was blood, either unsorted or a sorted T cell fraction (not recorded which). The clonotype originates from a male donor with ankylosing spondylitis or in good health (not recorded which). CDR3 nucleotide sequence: TGCAGTGCCTGGGACAGAGATCAGCCCCAGCATTTT. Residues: CSAWDRDQPQHF.